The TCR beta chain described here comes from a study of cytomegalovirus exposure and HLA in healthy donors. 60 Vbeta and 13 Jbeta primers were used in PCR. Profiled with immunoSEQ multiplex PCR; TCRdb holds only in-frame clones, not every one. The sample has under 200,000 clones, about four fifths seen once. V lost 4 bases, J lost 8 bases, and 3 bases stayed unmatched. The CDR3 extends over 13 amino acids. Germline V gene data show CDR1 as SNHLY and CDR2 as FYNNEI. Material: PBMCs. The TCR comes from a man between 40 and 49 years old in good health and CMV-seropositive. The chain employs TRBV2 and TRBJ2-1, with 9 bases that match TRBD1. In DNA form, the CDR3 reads TGTGCCAGCAGTGTCACAGGGGGCGATGAGCAGTTCTTC. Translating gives CASSVTGGDEQFF.